The present T cell receptor (beta chain) was sequenced within a study of molecular identifiers for immune sequencing clone quantification. The authors gated naive CD8 T cells as CD8+CD4-CCR7+CD45RA+ for sorting. Findings and caveats of the study: Same-barcode identical TCR molecules could make highly expanded clones look smaller than they are. Among approximately 1 million naive cells, as was reported, spiked Jurkat TCR RNA from one cell was detectable.

V gave up 5 bases and J gave up 2 bases, with 12 bases separating them. Germline assignment: CDR1 SEHNR and CDR2 FQNEAQ (reference sequence). The CDR3 has 14 amino acids. TCRdb analysed the PCR reads with MiXCR anew, one entry per CDR3 protein. Of more than 85,000 distinct CDR3 sequences listed, approximately 40% are singletons. Remarks on this clonotype: As yet, its antigen is unknown.

This chain connects TRBV7-9 to TRBJ2-5; the D is unclear. This clonotype originated in a human donor in good health. Some libraries in this study had Jurkat cell RNA spiked in. Sequencing was performed on naive CD8+ T cells from blood, with Jurkat cell RNA spiked in. Subset defined: FACS-sorted CD8+CD4-CCR7+CD45RA+ naive T cells. In DNA form, the CDR3 reads TGTGCCAGCAGCCGGCCCCTCGGGCAAGAGACCCAGTACTTC. It yields the protein CASSRPLGQETQYF.